Below, 26 T cell receptor beta chains from the same sample are listed, as sequenced in a study of T cell repertoires in aging, cancer and after chemotherapy. TCR beta rearrangements were amplified from peripheral blood genomic DNA. TRB rearrangements spanning V, D and J were amplified using mixed TRB-A/B primers. In TCRdb, the multiplex PCR reads were re-called with MiXCR into one record per CDR3 protein. The sample records under 7,000 distinct CDR3 sequences, around a third being singletons. Sequenced material: blood. The receptors derive from a human donor with a blood cancer.

This chain uses TRBV7-6 with TRBJ2-7, with D maybe TRBD2 (5 bases). Trimming left V 1 base short and J 1 base short, with 14 bases between. CDR1 and CDR2 (germline): SGHVS, FNYEAQ. The CDR3 runs to 16 residues. CDR3 sequence reads: CASSLEAGRGSYEQYF. CDR3 DNA: TGTGCCAGCAGCTTAGAAGCAGGAAGAGGGTCCTACGAGCAGTACTTC.

Within the sample, this clonotype is medium-sized. The V call is TRBV27, the J call TRBJ2-5; D is ambiguous. Trimming left V 7 bases short and J 1 base short, with 4 bases between. Germline assignment: CDR1 MNHEY and CDR2 SMNVEV (reference sequence). The CDR3 has 11 amino acids. The chain's CDR3 is CASKSQETQYF. The CDR3 region has the DNA TGTGCCAGCAAGAGCCAAGAGACCCAGTACTTC.

This chain joins TRBV28 and TRBJ1-4; possible D gene TRBD1, 6 bases. This CDR3 spans 17 amino acids. V was cut by 2 bases and J by 4 bases, with 17 bases left in between. CDR1 and CDR2 (germline): MDHEN, SYDVKM. This CDR3 reads CASSLPQGMEVNEKLFF. CDR3 nucleotides: TGTGCCAGCAGTTTACCCCAGGGGATGGAGGTTAATGAAAAACTGTTTTTT. The full variable domain, in which reference TRBV28 and TRBJ1-4 provide the parts outside the CDR3, is DVKVTQSSRYLVKRTGEKVFLECVQDMDHENMFWYRQDPGLGLRLIYFSYDVKMKEKGDIPEGYSVSREKKERFSLILESASTNQTSMYLCASSLPQGMEVNEKLFFGSGTQLSVL.

In this sample, this clonotype turned up a few times. The chain links TRBV13 to TRBJ2-7, with 11 bases lining up with TRBD2. CDR1 and CDR2 from the germline V gene are PRHDT and FYEKMQ (reference sequence). This CDR3 is built from 14 residues. J gave up 6 bases and V 5 bases, and 6 bases lay outside the gene matches. CDR3 in amino acids: CASSRGTSGGEQYF. Written as DNA, the CDR3 is TGTGCCAGCAGCCGAGGGACTAGCGGTGGCGAGCAGTACTTC.

This clonotype appeared a few times. The chain is built from TRBV20-1 and TRBJ2-2; 7 bases are shared with TRBD1. Germline V lookup: CDR1 DFQATT, CDR2 SNEGSKA (reference sequence). This CDR3 has 12 amino acids. CDR3 sequence: CSGTAYTGELFF. Written as DNA, the CDR3 is TGCAGCGGGACAGCTTACACCGGGGAGCTGTTTTTT.

This clonotype is medium-sized. The chain links TRBV29-1 to TRBJ2-3; possibly TRBD2 for D (7 bases). V lost 7 bases, J lost 2 bases, and 16 bases lay in between. The germline CDR1 and CDR2 sequences are SQVTM and ANQGSEA. The CDR3 spans 14 residues. The CDR3 sequence is CSADRGANTDTQYF. The CDR3 DNA is TGCAGCGCAGACCGGGGGGCCAACACAGATACGCAGTATTTT.

The J gene is TRBJ2-1, the V gene TRBV12-3 or TRBV12-4, with D perhaps being TRBD1 or TRBD2 (6 bases each). This CDR3 contains 16 residues. V was trimmed by 8 bases and J by 5 bases, leaving 22 bases between them. In DNA form, the CDR3 reads TGTGCCAGCGGAGGGGGGTTGGGGGCGAGGAACAATGAGCAGTTCTTC. Translation gives CASGGGLGARNNEQFF.

The CDR3 DNA reads TGTGCCAGCAGCCTCCTAGCGGGCCAAAGGGATACGCAGTATTTT. As protein: CASSLLAGQRDTQYF. The J gene is TRBJ2-3, the V gene TRBV5-6; 8 positions agree with TRBD2. Per germline, CDR1 SGHDT and CDR2 YYEEEE. With 4 bases clipped from V and 6 bases from J, the junction kept 10 bases outside the gene matches. The CDR3 is 15 residues long.

This clonotype is labeled as medium-sized (0.01 to 0.1%). The J gene is TRBJ2-5, the V gene TRBV11-1; the D gene is possibly TRBD1 (7 bases). Trimming took 5 bases from V and 7 from J, leaving 14 bases between them. The length of the CDR3 is 13 residues. CDR1 is SGHAT and CDR2 is FQDESV in the germline V gene (reference sequence). The DNA of the CDR3 is TGTGCCAGCAGCCCAGGGGGGCTTGGGACCCAGTACTTC. This codes for CASSPGGLGTQYF.

This clonotype has more than one count but fewer than ten. The chain recombines TRBV18 with TRBJ1-1; D may be TRBD1 (6 bases). Germline V lookup: CDR1 KGHSH, CDR2 LQKENI. The V and J ends lost 3 bases and 3 bases respectively, with 17 bases between them. The CDR3 covers 16 residues. The CDR3 DNA reads as TGTGCCAGCTCACCTACAGGGATAAGAGGGGACACTGAAGCTTTCTTT. Protein product: CASSPTGIRGDTEAFF.

This rearrangement joins TRBV7-9 to TRBJ2-7, with a possible D match to TRBD2 (5 bases). In germline, CDR1 is SEHNR, CDR2 FQNEAQ (reference sequence). Deletions cut 3 bases from V and 3 bases from J, with 12 bases between. The CDR3 sequence is 14 residues long. For the CDR3, the DNA is TGTGCCAGCAGCTTGGGATTTGAGGGCTACGAGCAGTACTTC. Amino acids: CASSLGFEGYEQYF.

The chain combines TRBV5-6 with TRBJ2-7, with D perhaps TRBD1 (6 bases). Germline assignment: CDR1 SGHDT and CDR2 YYEEEE. V shed 4 bases and J shed 6 bases, with 8 bases lying between them. This CDR3 contains 11 residues. Here the CDR3 reads CASSQQGEQYF. For the CDR3, the DNA is TGTGCCAGCAGCCAACAGGGCGAGCAGTACTTC.

V is TRBV7-9 and J is TRBJ2-3; a possible D gene is TRBD2 (5 bases). This CDR3 comprises 19 residues. The germline CDR1 and CDR2 sequences are SEHNR and FQNEAQ (reference sequence). V gave up 1 base and J gave up 2 bases, with 22 bases separating them. CDR3 amino acids: CASSLVVFAAGLHTDTQYF. The DNA of the CDR3 is TGTGCCAGCAGCTTAGTTGTCTTCGCGGCGGGTTTGCACACAGATACGCAGTATTTT.

The rearrangement links TRBV19 to TRBJ1-5; D unresolved. The CDR3 is 14 residues long. Germline V gives CDR1 LNHDA, CDR2 SQIVND (reference sequence). The V end was cut by 5 bases, the J end by 0 bases, with 8 bases between. CDR3 in amino acids: CASSFGYSNQPQHF. The CDR3 DNA reads TGTGCCAGTAGTTTTGGGTATAGCAATCAGCCCCAGCATTTT. Together with reference TRBV19 and TRBJ1-5, the CDR3 gives the full variable domain: DGGITQSPKYLFRKEGQNVTLSCEQNLNHDAMYWYRQDPGQGLRLIYYSQIVNDFQKGDIAEGYSVSREKKESFPLTVTSAQKNPTAFYLCASSFGYSNQPQHFGDGTRLSIL.

CDR3: CASSLLTYEQYF. The CDR3 DNA reads as TGTGCCAGCAGCTTACTTACCTACGAGCAGTACTTC. The rearrangement uses TRBV5-6 and TRBJ2-7; D is unclear. Per the germline V gene, CDR1 is SGHDT and CDR2 is YYEEEE. The CDR3 has 12 amino acids. V shed 2 bases and J shed 2 bases, with 5 bases lying between them.

This clonotype appeared a few times. This sequence joins TRBV7-9 and TRBJ2-7; D possibly uses TRBD1 or TRBD2 (5 bases each). The CDR3 runs to 14 residues. Germline assignment: CDR1 SEHNR and CDR2 FQNEAQ (reference sequence). V was shortened by 3 bases and J by 6 bases, with 15 bases between the two germline ends. The CDR3 spells CASSFIGTASEQYF. Here the CDR3 DNA reads TGTGCCAGCAGCTTCATCGGGACGGCATCCGAGCAGTACTTC.

The chain couples TRBV6-5 to TRBJ2-3; possibly TRBD1 for D (6 bases). The germline V gene has CDR1 MNHEY and CDR2 SVGAGI. This CDR3 has 14 residues. Trimming pared 5 bases from V and 2 bases from J, leaving 11 bases between. The CDR3 here is CASSTGQLTDTQYF. CDR3 DNA sequence: TGTGCCAGCAGTACCGGACAGCTCACAGATACGCAGTATTTT.

J is TRBJ2-1 and V is TRBV11-2; no reliable D call. The germline V and J ends were trimmed by 5 bases and 3 bases, with 8 bases remaining between them. Germline assignment: CDR1 SGHAT and CDR2 FQNNGV. The CDR3 is 13 residues long. The CDR3 sequence is CASSPPGYNEQFF. The CDR3 region has the DNA TGTGCCAGCAGCCCCCCGGGCTACAATGAGCAGTTCTTC.

This clonotype is labeled medium-sized (0.01 to 0.1%). The rearrangement links TRBV30 to TRBJ2-5; a weak D match, TRBD1 (6 bases). Trimming cost V 5 bases and J 1 base, with 8 bases left between them. From germline, CDR1 is GTSNPN and CDR2 SVGIG (reference sequence). The CDR3 extends over 12 amino acids. The CDR3 sequence: CAWSRGQETQYF. The CDR3 nucleotides are TGTGCCTGGTCCAGGGGCCAAGAGACCCAGTACTTC.

This chain connects TRBV10-3 to TRBJ2-7; tentative D call: TRBD2 (7 bases). Germline assignment: CDR1 ENHRY and CDR2 SYGVKD. The CDR3 is 14 amino acids. The ends were cut back, 2 bases at V and 5 bases at J, with 13 bases in the middle. The CDR3 sequence: CAISEGGGGHEQYF. The CDR3 region has the DNA TGTGCCATCAGTGAGGGGGGGGGGGGCCACGAGCAGTACTTC.

The gene calls are TRBV7-9 and TRBJ1-4; D not resolved. This CDR3 region has 13 residues. Germline V CDR1 and CDR2: SEHNR, FQNEAQ (reference sequence). Deletions cut 3 bases from V and 6 bases from J, with 8 bases between. In DNA form, the CDR3 reads TGTGCCAGCAGCTTCGCGGGAGATGAAAAACTGTTTTTT. Translation: CASSFAGDEKLFF.

This clonotype was seen a handful of times. This rearrangement joins TRBV5-6 to TRBJ2-5, with D tentatively TRBD2 (7 bases). This CDR3 contains 14 residues. CDR1 is SGHDT, CDR2 YYEEEE, per germline. V lost 0 bases and J lost 5, with 11 bases in between. CDR3: CASSLAGRGETQYF. The DNA for the CDR3 is TGTGCCAGCAGCTTGGCGGGGAGGGGGGAGACCCAGTACTTC.

The rearrangement joins TRBV12-3 or TRBV12-4 to TRBJ2-7, with 7 nucleotides matching TRBD1. J gave up 5 bases and V 6 bases, and 7 bases lay outside the gene matches. CDR3 length: 13 residues. The CDR3 nucleotides read TGTGCCAGCAGAGTGACAGGGTCAGACGAGCAGTACTTC. Encoded protein: CASRVTGSDEQYF.

This clonotype came up a few times. For the CDR3, the DNA is TGTGCCAGCAGCCTGACAGGTGAAGCTAACTATGGCTACACCTTC. Protein: CASSLTGEANYGYTF. This chain links TRBV6-6 with TRBJ1-2; D is perhaps TRBD1 (6 bases). Germline V gene data show CDR1 as MNHNY and CDR2 as SVGAGI (reference sequence). V was cut by 6 bases and J by 0 bases, with 14 bases left in between. The CDR3 has 15 residues.

The chain is built from TRBV6-2 or TRBV6-3 and TRBJ1-6, with 10 bases that match TRBD1. V shed 10 bases and J 9 bases; nucleotides not matched to a gene: 6. Looked up from germline, CDR1 is MNHEY and CDR2 is SVGEGT. This CDR3 contains 13 residues. The CDR3 here is CATYDRGLSPLHF. DNA of the CDR3: TGTGCCACCTACGACAGGGGGCTTTCACCCCTCCACTTT.

By its share, this clonotype is medium-sized. The chain carries TRBV30 and TRBJ2-1; D gene uncertain. The germline V gene has CDR1 GTSNPN and CDR2 SVGIG (reference sequence). With 7 bases removed from V and 0 bases from J, the gap between germline ends came to 10 bases. The CDR3 consists of 13 residues. In DNA form, the CDR3 reads TGTGCCTACCGGGTCGACTCCTACAATGAGCAGTTCTTC. Its protein is CAYRVDSYNEQFF.